These T cell receptor beta chains were read from a single sample in a study of blood T cell repertoires in COVID-19. The protocol was immunoSEQ multiplex PCR, while the TCRdb copy is restricted to in-frame clones and leaves out a portion. Among some 41,000 clones, less than 85% were seen once, and the ten largest hold about 4%. The sample consisted of peripheral blood. These receptors all come from a woman aged 70 to 79 with acute or convalescent COVID-19. Both conserved end residues are part of each CDR3. D genes are given only for firm matches. Clone size is not always given. Where it is, it says once, few, many or a class for expanded clones.

clone size: -
V gene: TRBV5-4
D gene: TRBD2
J gene: TRBJ2-1
CDR3 DNA: TGTGCCAGCAGCTCCCTTCTAGCGGGAGTATTAAATGAGCAGTTCTTC
CDR3 protein: CASSSLLAGVLNEQFF

clone size: -
V gene: TRBV6-5
D gene: TRBD1
J gene: TRBJ1-2
CDR3 DNA: TGTGCCGCCCTGACAGGGGGCTTTTACTATGGCTACACCTTC
CDR3 protein: CAALTGGFYYGYTF

clone size: -
V gene: TRBV28
D gene: TRBD1
J gene: TRBJ1-3
CDR3 DNA: TGTGCCAGCAGTCAGGGGGCTGGAAACACCATATATTTT
CDR3 protein: CASSQGAGNTIYF

clone size: -
V gene: TRBV3-1/TRBV3-2
D gene: TRBD2
J gene: TRBJ2-5
CDR3 DNA: TGTGCCAGCAGCCGGGGACTAGCGGGGTTTAAAGAGACCCAGTACTTC
CDR3 protein: CASSRGLAGFKETQYF

clone size: -
V gene: TRBV3-1/TRBV3-2
D gene: TRBD2
J gene: TRBJ2-7
CDR3 DNA: TGTGCCAGCAGCCGCGGGGGTACTTCCTACGAGCAGTACTTC
CDR3 protein: CASSRGGTSYEQYF

clone size: -
V gene: TRBV6-5
D gene: TRBD2
J gene: TRBJ2-7
CDR3 DNA: TGTGCCAGCACCTTCCTAGCGGCAGCCTACGAGCAGTACTTC
CDR3 protein: CASTFLAAAYEQYF

clone size: -
V gene: TRBV7-8
D gene: -
J gene: TRBJ1-1
CDR3 DNA: TGTGCCAGCAGCTTTACAGCGAACACTGAAGCTTTCTTT
CDR3 protein: CASSFTANTEAFF

clone size: -
V gene: TRBV7-3
D gene: TRBD2
J gene: TRBJ2-5
CDR3 DNA: TGTGCCAGCAGTTATCAAGCGGGAGGGGGCCAAGAGACCCAGTACTTC
CDR3 protein: CASSYQAGGGQETQYF

clone size: few
V gene: TRBV4-1
D gene: -
J gene: TRBJ1-1
CDR3 DNA: TGCGCCAGCAGCCAATTTGGGCGTGAAGCTTTCTTT
CDR3 protein: CASSQFGREAFF

clone size: few
V gene: TRBV19
D gene: TRBD2
J gene: TRBJ2-3
CDR3 DNA: TGTGCCAGTAGTCGGACTAGCGACACAGATACGCAGTATTTT
CDR3 protein: CASSRTSDTDTQYF

clone size: -
V gene: TRBV19
D gene: -
J gene: TRBJ1-1
CDR3 DNA: TGTGCCAGTAGATTCCAGGGTTTAGGCACTGAAGCTTTCTTT
CDR3 protein: CASRFQGLGTEAFF

clone size: -
V gene: TRBV24-1
D gene: -
J gene: TRBJ1-2
CDR3 DNA: TGTGCCACCAGTGATTCCTTGACAGGCGCCGACTTC
CDR3 protein: CATSDSLTGADF

clone size: once
V gene: TRBV11-2
D gene: TRBD1
J gene: TRBJ2-5
CDR3 DNA: TGTGCCAGCAGCCGTGACAGGGGAGAGACCCAGTACTTC
CDR3 protein: CASSRDRGETQYF

clone size: -
V gene: TRBV2
D gene: -
J gene: TRBJ2-3
CDR3 DNA: TGTGCCAGCAGCGTCTCAGGGACTCCAAAGGGTACGCAGTATTTT
CDR3 protein: CASSVSGTPKGTQYF

clone size: -
V gene: TRBV27
D gene: -
J gene: TRBJ1-5
CDR3 DNA: TGTGCCAGCCGCCAACGGGCAGGGGAGAATCAGCCCCAGCATTTT
CDR3 protein: CASRQRAGENQPQHF

clone size: -
V gene: TRBV28
D gene: TRBD1
J gene: TRBJ1-2
CDR3 DNA: TGTGCCAGCTCTCCCCCGAGGCACAGGGGGCTTTATGGCTACACCTTC
CDR3 protein: CASSPPRHRGLYGYTF

clone size: -
V gene: TRBV24-1
D gene: -
J gene: TRBJ1-5
CDR3 DNA: TGTGCCACCAGTGATACAGGGAAGGTGGGTCAGCCCCAGCATTTT
CDR3 protein: CATSDTGKVGQPQHF

clone size: once
V gene: TRBV5-4
D gene: -
J gene: TRBJ2-3
CDR3 DNA: TGTGCCAGCAGCTTGGCGAGCGAAGATACGCAGTATTTT
CDR3 protein: CASSLASEDTQYF

clone size: -
V gene: TRBV21-1
D gene: -
J gene: TRBJ2-1
CDR3 DNA: TGTGCCAGCAGCAAGTCAGGGCAGTTCAATGAGCAGTTCTTC
CDR3 protein: CASSKSGQFNEQFF

clone size: -
V gene: TRBV11-2
D gene: -
J gene: TRBJ2-5
CDR3 DNA: TGTGCCAGCAGCTTTCCGACAGCCTATAGGGAGACCCAGTACTTC
CDR3 protein: CASSFPTAYRETQYF

clone size: -
V gene: TRBV7-8
D gene: TRBD2
J gene: TRBJ2-3
CDR3 DNA: TGTGCCAGCAGCTTGCGGATGAGCGGGAGTAGCACAGATACGCAGTATTTT
CDR3 protein: CASSLRMSGSSTDTQYF

clone size: -
V gene: TRBV18
D gene: -
J gene: TRBJ2-7
CDR3 DNA: TGTGCCAGCTCACCACTTGACTCCGCCGAGCAGTACTTC
CDR3 protein: CASSPLDSAEQYF

clone size: -
V gene: TRBV19
D gene: -
J gene: TRBJ1-2
CDR3 DNA: TGTGCCAGTAAAGGAACAGGAGGGGCCTATGGCTACACCTTC
CDR3 protein: CASKGTGGAYGYTF

clone size: -
V gene: TRBV30
D gene: TRBD2
J gene: TRBJ2-5
CDR3 DNA: TGTGCCTGGACCGGGACTAGCGGGAGAAAGACCCAGTACTTC
CDR3 protein: CAWTGTSGRKTQYF

clone size: few
V gene: TRBV28
D gene: TRBD1
J gene: TRBJ2-7
CDR3 DNA: TGTGCCAGCAGTTCCGGACAGGGGGACTCCTACGAGCAGTACTTC
CDR3 protein: CASSSGQGDSYEQYF

clone size: -
V gene: TRBV24-1
D gene: -
J gene: TRBJ2-1
CDR3 DNA: TGTGCCACCAGTGATCCCCAGGGGGGATCCTACAATGAGCAGTTCTTC
CDR3 protein: CATSDPQGGSYNEQFF

clone size: -
V gene: TRBV5-1
D gene: TRBD2
J gene: TRBJ2-3
CDR3 DNA: TGCGCCAGCAGTTTCAGCGGGGCTAGCACAGATACGCAGTATTTT
CDR3 protein: CASSFSGASTDTQYF

clone size: -
V gene: TRBV30
D gene: -
J gene: TRBJ2-1
CDR3 DNA: TGTGCCTGGGGAGGTAGGGGGGGATGGTCGAATGAGCAGTTCTTC
CDR3 protein: CAWGGRGGWSNEQFF

clone size: -
V gene: TRBV28
D gene: TRBD2
J gene: TRBJ2-5
CDR3 DNA: TGTGCCAGCATTTACAGCGGGAGGGCCAGCAACGGGGAGACCCAGTACTTC
CDR3 protein: CASIYSGRASNGETQYF

clone size: -
V gene: TRBV7-2
D gene: TRBD2
J gene: TRBJ2-3
CDR3 DNA: TGTGCCAGCAACTCCCCGAGACCGGGGGGGACCACAGATACGCAGTATTTT
CDR3 protein: CASNSPRPGGTTDTQYF

clone size: -
V gene: TRBV6-2/TRBV6-3
D gene: -
J gene: TRBJ1-1
CDR3 DNA: TGTGCCAGCAGTACACGATACAGGGCTTTCTTT
CDR3 protein: CASSTRYRAFF

clone size: -
V gene: TRBV2
D gene: -
J gene: TRBJ1-1
CDR3 DNA: TGTGCCAGAACCCGGGGCACTGAAGCTTTCTTT
CDR3 protein: CARTRGTEAFF

clone size: -
V gene: TRBV9
D gene: TRBD2
J gene: TRBJ2-5
CDR3 DNA: TGTGCCAGCAGCGCTGATAGCGGGAACAGGAAGGAGACCCAGTACTTC
CDR3 protein: CASSADSGNRKETQYF

clone size: -
V gene: TRBV11-2
D gene: -
J gene: TRBJ2-3
CDR3 DNA: TGTGCCAGCAGCTTATTTGTAGCGGCTAGCACAGATACGCAGTATTTT
CDR3 protein: CASSLFVAASTDTQYF

clone size: -
V gene: TRBV7-9
D gene: -
J gene: TRBJ1-1
CDR3 DNA: TGTGCCAGCAGCTCGCCCTTCACCACTAACACTGAAGCTTTCTTT
CDR3 protein: CASSSPFTTNTEAFF

clone size: -
V gene: TRBV6-2/TRBV6-3
D gene: -
J gene: TRBJ2-7
CDR3 DNA: TGTGCCAGCACCCCCATCGGTTGGTCCGCCGAGCAGTACTTC
CDR3 protein: CASTPIGWSAEQYF

clone size: -
V gene: TRBV24-1
D gene: -
J gene: TRBJ2-3
CDR3 DNA: TGTGCCACCAGTGATGTTAACCGGGAGCCAAATACGCAGTATTTT
CDR3 protein: CATSDVNREPNTQYF

clone size: -
V gene: TRBV7-9
D gene: -
J gene: TRBJ2-1
CDR3 DNA: TGTGCCAGCAGCTCTTTTAGAGATGAGCAGTTCTTC
CDR3 protein: CASSSFRDEQFF